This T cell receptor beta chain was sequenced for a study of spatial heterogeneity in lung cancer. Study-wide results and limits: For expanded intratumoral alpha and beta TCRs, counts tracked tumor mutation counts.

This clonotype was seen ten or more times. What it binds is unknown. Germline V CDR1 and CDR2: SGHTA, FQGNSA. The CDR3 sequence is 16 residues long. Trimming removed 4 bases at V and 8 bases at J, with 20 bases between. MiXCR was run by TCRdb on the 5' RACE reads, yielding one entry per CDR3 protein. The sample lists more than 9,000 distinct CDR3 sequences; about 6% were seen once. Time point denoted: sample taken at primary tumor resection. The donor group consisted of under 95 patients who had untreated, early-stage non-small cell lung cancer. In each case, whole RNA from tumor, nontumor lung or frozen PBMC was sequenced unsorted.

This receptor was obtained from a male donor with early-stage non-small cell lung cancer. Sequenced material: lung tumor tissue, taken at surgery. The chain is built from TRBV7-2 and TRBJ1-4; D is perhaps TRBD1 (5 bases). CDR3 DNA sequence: TGTGCCAGCAGCTCCGGGAACCGGGACTCGGACGAAAAACTGTTTTTT. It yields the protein CASSSGNRDSDEKLFF.